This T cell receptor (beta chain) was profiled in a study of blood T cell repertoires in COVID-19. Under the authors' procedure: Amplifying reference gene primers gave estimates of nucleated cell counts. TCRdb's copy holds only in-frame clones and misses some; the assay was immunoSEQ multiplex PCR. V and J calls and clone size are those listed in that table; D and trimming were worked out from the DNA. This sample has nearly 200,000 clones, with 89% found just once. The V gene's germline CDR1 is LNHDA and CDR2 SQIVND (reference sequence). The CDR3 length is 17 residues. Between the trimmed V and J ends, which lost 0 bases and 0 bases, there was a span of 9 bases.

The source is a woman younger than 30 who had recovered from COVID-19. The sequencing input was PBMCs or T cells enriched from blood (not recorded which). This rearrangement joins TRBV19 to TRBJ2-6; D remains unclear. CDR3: CASSIDHGPSGANVLTF. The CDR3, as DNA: TGTGCCAGTAGTATAGACCATGGGCCCTCTGGGGCCAACGTCCTGACTTTC.